This T cell receptor beta chain came from a study of blood T cell repertoires in COVID-19 (dated by TCRdb to the early 2020s). The study in broad terms: Collaborator samples came from the United States, Italy and Spain and covered acute and convalescent phases of COVID-19. The prospective study material was composed of cDNA or gDNA derived from T cells, B-cell-depleted T cells, or PBMCs. Subjects who had been exposed to COVID-19, were actively infected with it, or had recovered from it provided the deeply sampled blood TCRbeta repertoires that made up the dataset. A freely available public database, intended as a resource for researchers studying the immune response to SARS-CoV-2, is where the repertoires were released. The samples were drawn from the first 160 participants of the ongoing ImmuneRACE study and from 1,200 or so subjects provided by 6 global collaborators. Nearly every sample came with metadata listing a de-identified subject ID, COVID-19 status, age in years and sex. Where available, HLA class I and class II types were obtained from metadata supplied by the sample provider rather than from assay-based typing.

To note about this clone: Its antigen specificity is not known. No qualities accompany the bases; no much larger clone lies one base away.

TCRbeta CDR3 regions were amplified from genomic DNA by means of the immunoSEQ Assay, a bias-controlled multiplex PCR. The study's processing was this. The number of nucleated cells in each sample was estimated by amplification of reference gene primers within the assay. Sequence reads were collapsed and filtered to measure the absolute abundance of every unique TCRbeta CDR3 rearrangement. Productive Simpson clonality was computed per sample as the square root of Simpson's diversity index over productive rearrangements. Imported from immuneACCESS, the table was reduced by TCRdb to in-frame sequences with V and J called. These copies leave out some clones; in studies compared against another copy, an unresolved V gene accounts for under half, and the cause of the remainder is not known. V and J calls and clone size are as listed in that table; D and trimming were resolved from the DNA. Counted in this sample were fewer than 250,000 clones; 82% of them appeared once. Jointly, the top ten make up around 1.8% of the sample.

V and J are truncated by 4 bases and 8 bases respectively, leaving an intervening sequence of 14 bases. The CDR1 and CDR2 encoded by the germline V gene (reference sequence) are LGHDT and YNNKEL. The CDR3 measures 13 amino acids from cysteine to phenylalanine. Only the CDR3 region is kept as DNA, spanning 39 bases read in frame from base 1. Collaborating institutions collected whole blood in K2EDTA tubes following their own protocols. For TCRbeta analysis, collaborators shipped samples in one of three forms: frozen whole blood, isolated PBMCs, or DNA extracted from either of those sample types. The paper as a whole reports these results and caveats: Clinical and demographic metadata were provided uncurated, with the amount varying by source and participant.

The sample was peripheral blood. The chain uses TRBV3-1 (or the pseudogene TRBV3-2) and TRBJ1-1; the D gene is perhaps TRBD1, from 6 matching bases. This TCR was recovered from a woman over 75 with acute or convalescent COVID-19. The nucleotide sequence reads as follows: TGTGCCAGCAGCCCAGAATGGACAGTAGAAGCTTTCTTT. Translated, it gives CASSPEWTVEAFF.